This T cell receptor beta chain was captured by sequencing in a study of blood T cells in healthy people across ages. The CDR3 contains 13 residues. CDR1 and CDR2 (germline): GTSNPN, SVGIG (reference sequence). Trimming shortened V by 5 bases and J by 0 bases, and 5 bases separated the two germline ends. This clonotype has more than one count but fewer than ten. With a J-beta primer mix and a sample-barcoded 5' primer, a second PCR ran about 7 to 11 cycles. MiXCR, run by TCRdb on the 5' RACE reads, gives a single entry per CDR3 protein. Of about 930,000 distinct CDR3 sequences detected, approximately 32% appear once; the ten largest clones hold roughly 10%. The data were also submitted as part of a second study, on T cells of mothers and their children.

The genes are TRBV30 and TRBJ2-6, with unresolved D. The sequenced sample was blood. The TCR sequence derives from a woman in her 40s in good health. Written as DNA, the CDR3 is TGTGCCTGGGGTATCTCTGGGGCCAACGTCCTGACTTTC. The encoded protein is CAWGISGANVLTF.